Below are 26 T cell receptor beta chains sequenced from a single sample in a study of T cells expressing NK-cell markers. TCRdb re-called the 5' RACE reads; one entry per CDR3 protein, DNA not given. In total, the table holds roughly 160,000 distinct CDR3 sequences. The specimen sequenced was blood T cells: a sorted CD56 or NKG2C T cell subset, CD4+ or CD8+ T cells, or bulk PBMC T cells (not recorded which). The receptors originated from a man between 18 and 69 years old in good health.

This chain uses TRBV11-3 with TRBJ2-7; TCRdb returns TRBD2, unconfirmable since there is no DNA. Per the germline V gene, CDR1 is SGHNT and CDR2 is YENEEA. The CDR3 loop spans 15 amino acids. The chain's CDR3 is CASSHAGGPSYEQYF.

V and J are TRBV19 and TRBJ1-1. Germline V gives CDR1 LNHDA, CDR2 SQIVND (reference sequence). CDR3 length equals 14 residues. The CDR3: CASSPSGWHTEAFF.

The chain combines TRBV5-6 with TRBJ2-3. Germline V CDR1 and CDR2: SGHDT, YYEEEE. The CDR3 is made up of 15 amino acids. The CDR3 sequence is CASSLSTGSLDTQYF.

This chain connects TRBV21-1 to TRBJ1-3. TRBV21-1 is a pseudogene locus. The CDR3 loop spans 14 amino acids. Here the CDR3 reads CASSGREERNTIYF.

The chain uses TRBV27 and TRBJ1-2; TCRdb's D gene call, TRBD1, goes unchecked for lack of DNA. This CDR3 region has 18 residues. Germline CDR1 MNHEY, CDR2 SMNVEV (reference sequence). The CDR3 protein is CASSLSRTGRGGDYGYTF.

The genes are TRBV3-1 and TRBJ2-3; the D gene TCRdb calls, TRBD2, cannot be checked with no DNA. Germline V CDR1 and CDR2: LGHDT, YNNKEL (reference sequence). The CDR3 covers 17 residues. The CDR3 sequence: CASSQATGLEFTDTQYF.

The chain employs TRBV10-3 and TRBJ1-3; TCRdb's D call, TRBD1, is unchecked because there is no DNA. Germline CDR1 is ENHRY and CDR2 is SYGVKD. The CDR3 has 15 residues. The CDR3 is CAISEDSRSGNTIYF.

The chain couples TRBV5-1 to TRBJ1-4. Germline lookup yields CDR1 SGHRS and CDR2 YFSETQ. The CDR3 has 14 amino acids. The CDR3 protein is CASSLADSDEKLFF.

This chain links TRBV12-3 or TRBV12-4 with TRBJ1-1. The CDR3 covers 17 residues. CDR3 amino acids: CASRTAWGSSEDTEAFF.

The chain recombines TRBV3-1 with TRBJ2-6. The CDR3 extends over 16 amino acids. Germline V gene lookup returns CDR1 LGHDT and CDR2 YNNKEL (reference sequence). The CDR3 sequence is CASSQDLSSGANVLTF.

This rearrangement joins TRBV5-1 to TRBJ2-7; no DNA is available, so the TRBD1 call from TCRdb remains unchecked. The CDR3 covers 16 residues. Germline CDR1 SGHRS, CDR2 YFSETQ. The chain's CDR3 is CASSPGDRQINYEQYF.

The J gene is TRBJ2-7, the V gene TRBV24-1; TCRdb returns TRBD1, unconfirmable since there is no DNA. Germline CDR1 reads KGHDR; CDR2 reads SFDVKD. The CDR3 consists of 12 residues. CDR3 sequence: CATSTGANEQYF.

This sequence joins TRBV21-1 and TRBJ1-1. TRBV21-1 is flagged as a pseudogene. The CDR3 runs to 17 residues. The CDR3 region is CASSTATFPQHGHEAFF.

This rearrangement joins TRBV6-1 to TRBJ1-1; TCRdb names TRBD1, which stays unverified in the absence of DNA. Looked up from germline, CDR1 is MNHNS and CDR2 is SASEGT. CDR3 length equals 17 residues. The CDR3 loop is CASSVTTGHNALLEAFF.

This sequence joins TRBV28 and TRBJ2-2; TCRdb picks TRBD1, but there is no DNA to check that call. Germline V lookup: CDR1 MDHEN, CDR2 SYDVKM. The CDR3 totals 17 residues. This chain's CDR3 is CASSLVGGQGNTGELFF.

The rearrangement uses TRBV15 and TRBJ2-7; checking the TCRdb D call of TRBD1 is not possible without DNA. The CDR3 runs to 14 residues. Germline V gives CDR1 LNHNV, CDR2 YYDKDF (reference sequence). CDR3 in amino acids: CATSVKRGRDEQYF.

The chain's CDR3 is CASRQDGGSQPQHF. The chain carries TRBV4-1 and TRBJ1-5. Germline V gene lookup returns CDR1 MGHRA and CDR2 YSYEKL. The CDR3 contains 14 residues.

The chain joins TRBV7-9 to TRBJ1-2. The CDR3 has 15 residues. CDR1 is SEHNR and CDR2 is FQNEAQ in the germline V gene (reference sequence). CDR3: CASTRPAGPNYGYTF. Full variable domain (remainder filled in from reference TRBV7-9 and TRBJ1-2): DTGVSQNPRHKITKRGQNVTFRCDPISEHNRLYWYRQTLGQGPEFLTYFQNEAQLEKSRLLSDRFSAERPKGSFSTLEIQRTEQGDSAMYLCASTRPAGPNYGYTFGSGTRLTVV.

The chain links TRBV13 to TRBJ2-7; TCRdb indicates TRBD2, and absent DNA this call remains unverified. Per germline, CDR1 PRHDT and CDR2 FYEKMQ (reference sequence). The CDR3 extends over 15 amino acids. The CDR3 is CASSFSGGLVYEQYF.

J is TRBJ2-7 and V is TRBV5-6. Per germline, CDR1 SGHDT and CDR2 YYEEEE. The CDR3 has 14 amino acids. The CDR3 is CASSPSQVVHEQYF.

CDR3 sequence reads: CASSGGPGEVGYEQYF. J is TRBJ2-7 and V is TRBV28; TCRdb indicates TRBD1, and absent DNA this call remains unverified. In germline, CDR1 is MDHEN, CDR2 SYDVKM. The CDR3 is 16 residues long.

V usage is TRBV27 and J usage is TRBJ2-5; TCRdb indicates TRBD1, and absent DNA this call remains unverified. Germline lookup yields CDR1 MNHEY and CDR2 SMNVEV (reference sequence). The CDR3 spans 15 residues. The CDR3 loop is CASSLGLGGQETQYF.

This chain uses TRBV21-1 with TRBJ1-6; TCRdb calls TRBD1, which cannot be checked without DNA. TRBV21-1 is shown as a pseudogene. This CDR3 comprises 17 residues. The CDR3 protein is CASSKVGRRGLNSPLHF.

The genes are TRBV5-4 and TRBJ2-7; TCRdb designates TRBD1, a call that cannot be tested without DNA. In germline, CDR1 is SGHNT, CDR2 YYREEE (reference sequence). The CDR3 loop spans 16 amino acids. The CDR3 spells CASSLAGARTYYEQYF. Supplemented by reference TRBV5-4 and TRBJ2-7, the full variable domain reads ETGVTQSPTHLIKTRGQQVTLRCSSQSGHNTVSWYQQALGQGPQFIFQYYREEENGRGNFPPRFSGLQFPNYSSELNVNALELDDSALYLCASSLAGARTYYEQYFGPGTRLTVT.

This chain links TRBV2 with TRBJ2-7. Germline values: CDR1 SNHLY, CDR2 FYNNEI. The CDR3 covers 14 residues. Here the CDR3 reads CASSVGGPTYEQYF. The full variable domain, in which reference TRBV2 and TRBJ2-7 provide the parts outside the CDR3, is EPEVTQTPSHQVTQMGQEVILRCVPISNHLYFYWYRQILGQKVEFLVSFYNNEISEKSEIFDDQFSVERPDGSNFTLKIRSTKLEDSAMYFCASSVGGPTYEQYFGPGTRLTVT.

V and J are TRBV24-1 and TRBJ2-2; the TRBD1 assignment by TCRdb is unverifiable without DNA. This CDR3 spans 14 amino acids. The germline gives CDR1 KGHDR, CDR2 SFDVKD. This CDR3 reads CATSRQANTGELFF.